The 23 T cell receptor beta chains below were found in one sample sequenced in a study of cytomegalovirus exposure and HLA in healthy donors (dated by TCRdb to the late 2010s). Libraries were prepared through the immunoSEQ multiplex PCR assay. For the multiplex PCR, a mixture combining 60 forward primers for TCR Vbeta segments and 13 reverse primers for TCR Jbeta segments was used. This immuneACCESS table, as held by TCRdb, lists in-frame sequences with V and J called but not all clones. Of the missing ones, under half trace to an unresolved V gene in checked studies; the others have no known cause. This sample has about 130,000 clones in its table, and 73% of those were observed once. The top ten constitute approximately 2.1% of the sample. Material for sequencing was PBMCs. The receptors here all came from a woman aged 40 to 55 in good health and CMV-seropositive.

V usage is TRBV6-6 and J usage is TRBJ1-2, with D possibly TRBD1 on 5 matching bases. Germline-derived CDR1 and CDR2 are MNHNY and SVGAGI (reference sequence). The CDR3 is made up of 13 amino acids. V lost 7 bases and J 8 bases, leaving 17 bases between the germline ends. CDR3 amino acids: CASNDGAGRGYTF. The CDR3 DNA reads TGTGCCAGCAACGACGGGGCAGGGAGGGGCTACACCTTC.

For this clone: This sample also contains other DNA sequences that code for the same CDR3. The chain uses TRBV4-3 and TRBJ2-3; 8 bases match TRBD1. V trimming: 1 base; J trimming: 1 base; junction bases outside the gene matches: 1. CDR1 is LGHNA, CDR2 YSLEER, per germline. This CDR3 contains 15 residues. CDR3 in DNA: TGCGCCAGCAGCCAAGTGACAGGGGGCACAGATACGCAGTATTTT. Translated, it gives CASSQVTGGTDTQYF.

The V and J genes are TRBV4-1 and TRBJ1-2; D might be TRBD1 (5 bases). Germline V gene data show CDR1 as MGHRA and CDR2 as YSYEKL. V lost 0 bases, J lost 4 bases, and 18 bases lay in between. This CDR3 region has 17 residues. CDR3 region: CASSQDRGKGLSYGYTF. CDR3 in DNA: TGCGCCAGCAGCCAAGATAGGGGAAAGGGACTTTCCTATGGCTACACCTTC.

The CDR3 region has the DNA TGTGCCAGCAGTTTCCTCCAGGGTACGTTTCACACTGAAGCTTTCTTT. This translates into CASSFLQGTFHTEAFF. The V and J genes are TRBV28 and TRBJ1-1; weak D call: TRBD1 (5 bases). The CDR3 has 16 residues. CDR1 and CDR2 from the germline V gene are MDHEN and SYDVKM. V shed 3 bases and J shed 3 bases, with 17 bases lying between them. Full variable domain (missing parts from reference TRBV28 and TRBJ1-1): DVKVTQSSRYLVKRTGEKVFLECVQDMDHENMFWYRQDPGLGLRLIYFSYDVKMKEKGDIPEGYSVSREKKERFSLILESASTNQTSMYLCASSFLQGTFHTEAFFGQGTRLTVV.

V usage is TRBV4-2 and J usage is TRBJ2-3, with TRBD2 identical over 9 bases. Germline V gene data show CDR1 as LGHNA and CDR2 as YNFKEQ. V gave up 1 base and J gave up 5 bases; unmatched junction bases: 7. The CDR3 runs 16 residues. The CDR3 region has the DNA TGTGCCAGCAGCCAAGGACTAGCGGCCCTAGGAGATACGCAGTATTTT. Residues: CASSQGLAALGDTQYF.

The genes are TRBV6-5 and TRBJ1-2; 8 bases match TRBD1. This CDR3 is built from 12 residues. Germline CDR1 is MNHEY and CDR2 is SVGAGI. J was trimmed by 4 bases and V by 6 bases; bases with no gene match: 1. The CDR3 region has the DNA TGTGCCAGCAGAGACAGGGGCTATGGCTACACCTTC. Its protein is CASRDRGYGYTF.

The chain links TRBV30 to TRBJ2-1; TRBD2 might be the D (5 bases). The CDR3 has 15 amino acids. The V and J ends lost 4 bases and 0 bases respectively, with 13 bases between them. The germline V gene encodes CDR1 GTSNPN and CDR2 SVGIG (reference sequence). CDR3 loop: CAWTPGVSSYNEQFF. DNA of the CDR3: TGTGCCTGGACGCCCGGGGTGAGCTCCTACAATGAGCAGTTCTTC.

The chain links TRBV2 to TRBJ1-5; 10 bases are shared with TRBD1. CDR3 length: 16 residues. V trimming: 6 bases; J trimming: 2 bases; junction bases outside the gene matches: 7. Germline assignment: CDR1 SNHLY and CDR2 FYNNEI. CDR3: CASSPGTGVGNQPQHF. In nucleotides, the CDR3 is TGTGCCAGCAGCCCCGGGACAGGGGTTGGCAATCAGCCCCAGCATTTT.

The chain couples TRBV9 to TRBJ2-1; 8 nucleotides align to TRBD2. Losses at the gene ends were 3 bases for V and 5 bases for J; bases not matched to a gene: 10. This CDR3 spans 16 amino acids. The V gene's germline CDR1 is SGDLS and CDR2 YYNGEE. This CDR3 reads CASSEEIAGKNNEQFF. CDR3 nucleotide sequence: TGTGCCAGCAGCGAAGAAATAGCGGGGAAGAACAATGAGCAGTTCTTC.

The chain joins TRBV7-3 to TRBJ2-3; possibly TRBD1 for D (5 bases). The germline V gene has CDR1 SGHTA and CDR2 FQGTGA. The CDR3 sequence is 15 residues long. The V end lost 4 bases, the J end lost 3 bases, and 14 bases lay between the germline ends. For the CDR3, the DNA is TGTGCCAGCAGCTCCCAGGGTGGGCGGACAGATACGCAGTATTTT. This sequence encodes CASSSQGGRTDTQYF.

The CDR3 DNA reads TGTGCCAGCAGCTTAGTAGGGGAAACTGAAGCTTTCTTT. It translates to CASSLVGETEAFF. This sequence joins TRBV7-2 and TRBJ1-1, with a tentative D call TRBD1 (5 bases). V was pared by 1 base and J by 5 bases, with 8 bases between. The CDR3 runs to 13 residues. Germline V gene lookup returns CDR1 SGHTA and CDR2 FQGNSA.

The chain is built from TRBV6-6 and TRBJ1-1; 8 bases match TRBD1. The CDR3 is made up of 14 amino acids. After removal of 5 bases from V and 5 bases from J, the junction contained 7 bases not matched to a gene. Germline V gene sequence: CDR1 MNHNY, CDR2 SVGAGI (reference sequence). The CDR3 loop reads CASSAAQGATEAFF. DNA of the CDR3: TGTGCCAGCAGTGCGGCCCAGGGGGCTACTGAAGCTTTCTTT.

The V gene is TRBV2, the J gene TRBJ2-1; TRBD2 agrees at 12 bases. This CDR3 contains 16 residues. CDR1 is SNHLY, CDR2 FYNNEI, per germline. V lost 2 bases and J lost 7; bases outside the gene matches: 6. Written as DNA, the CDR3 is TGTGCCAGCAGTGAAATTTGGACTAGCGGGAATAATGAGCAGTTCTTC. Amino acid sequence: CASSEIWTSGNNEQFF.

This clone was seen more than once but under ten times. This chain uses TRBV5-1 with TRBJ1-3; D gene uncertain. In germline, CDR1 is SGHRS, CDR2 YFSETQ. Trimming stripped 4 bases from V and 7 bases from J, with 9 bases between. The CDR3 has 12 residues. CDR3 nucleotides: TGCGCCAGCAGCCGTGAGGGTAACACCATATATTTT. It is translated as CASSREGNTIYF. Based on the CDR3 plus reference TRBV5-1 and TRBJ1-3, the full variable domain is KAGVTQTPRYLIKTRGQQVTLSCSPISGHRSVSWYQQTPGQGLQFLFEYFSETQRNKGNFPGRFSGRQFSNSRSEMNVSTLELGDSALYLCASSREGNTIYFGEGSWLTVV.

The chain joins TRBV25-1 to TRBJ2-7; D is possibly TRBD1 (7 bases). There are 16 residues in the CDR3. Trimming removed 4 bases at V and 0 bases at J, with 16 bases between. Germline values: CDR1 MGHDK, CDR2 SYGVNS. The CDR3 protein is CASSVPDRRGSYEQYF. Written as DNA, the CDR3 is TGTGCCAGCAGTGTCCCGGACAGGAGGGGCTCCTACGAGCAGTACTTC.

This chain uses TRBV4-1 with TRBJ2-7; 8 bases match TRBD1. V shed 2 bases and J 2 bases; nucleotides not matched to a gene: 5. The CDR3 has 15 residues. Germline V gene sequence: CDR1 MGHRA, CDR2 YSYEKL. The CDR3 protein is CASSQPGTGAYEQYF. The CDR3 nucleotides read TGCGCCAGCAGCCAACCAGGGACAGGCGCCTACGAGCAGTACTTC.

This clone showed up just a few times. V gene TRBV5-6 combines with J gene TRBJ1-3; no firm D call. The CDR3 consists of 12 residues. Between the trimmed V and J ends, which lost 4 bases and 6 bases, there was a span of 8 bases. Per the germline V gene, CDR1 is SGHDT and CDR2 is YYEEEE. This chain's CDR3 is CASSVQSNTIYF. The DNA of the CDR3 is TGTGCCAGCAGCGTTCAGTCAAACACCATATATTTT.

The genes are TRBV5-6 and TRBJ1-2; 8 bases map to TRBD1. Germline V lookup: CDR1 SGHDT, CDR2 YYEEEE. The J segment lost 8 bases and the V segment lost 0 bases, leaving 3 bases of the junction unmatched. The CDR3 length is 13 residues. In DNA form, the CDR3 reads TGTGCCAGCAGCTTGGGGGACAGGATGGGCTACACCTTC. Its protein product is CASSLGDRMGYTF.

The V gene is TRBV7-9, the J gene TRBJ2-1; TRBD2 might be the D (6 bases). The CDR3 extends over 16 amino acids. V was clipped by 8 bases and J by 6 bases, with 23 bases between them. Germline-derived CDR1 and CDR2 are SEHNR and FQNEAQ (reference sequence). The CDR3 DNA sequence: TGTGCCAGCGGTTCGTGGACGGGAGAGGAGGGCAATGAGCAGTTCTTC. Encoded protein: CASGSWTGEEGNEQFF.

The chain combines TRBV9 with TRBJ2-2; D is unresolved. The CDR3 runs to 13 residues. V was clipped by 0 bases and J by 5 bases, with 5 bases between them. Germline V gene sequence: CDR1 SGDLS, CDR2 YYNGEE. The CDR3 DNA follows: TGTGCCAGCAGCGTAGTTCTGACCGGGGAGCTGTTTTTT. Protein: CASSVVLTGELFF.

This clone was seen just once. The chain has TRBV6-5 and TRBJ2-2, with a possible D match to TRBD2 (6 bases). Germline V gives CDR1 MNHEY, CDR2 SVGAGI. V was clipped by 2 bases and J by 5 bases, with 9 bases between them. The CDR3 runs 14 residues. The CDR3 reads CASSYARGTGELFF. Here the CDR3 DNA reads TGTGCCAGCAGTTACGCCCGGGGGACCGGGGAGCTGTTTTTT.

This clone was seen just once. CDR3 coding DNA: TGTGCCAGCAGCTTAGGTCAGCTCTTAGGGAGGGCCAACACTGAAGCTTTCTTT. Translated: CASSLGQLLGRANTEAFF. The chain carries TRBV7-2 and TRBJ1-1; the D is unclear. The V gene lost 1 base and the J gene lost 2 bases, with 20 bases spanning the gap. The CDR3 runs to 18 residues. The germline V gene has CDR1 SGHTA and CDR2 FQGNSA.

CDR3 region: CASSSRPTGVNTGELFF. The CDR3 DNA follows: TGTGCCAGCAGCTCGCGACCGACAGGGGTGAACACCGGGGAGCTGTTTTTT. The V call is TRBV5-5, the J call TRBJ2-2; TRBD1 matches at 8 bases. The CDR3 has 17 residues. Per germline, CDR1 SGHKS and CDR2 YYEKEE (reference sequence). After removal of 3 bases from V and 1 base from J, the junction contained 8 bases not matched to a gene.